This T cell receptor (beta chain) appears in the sequencing data of a study of blood T cells in healthy people across ages. The second PCR ran about 6 to 11 cycles with a sample-barcoded 5' primer and J-beta primers. One entry per CDR3 protein, called by TCRdb with MiXCR from the 5' RACE reads. In the table there are 650,000 to 1,000,000 distinct CDR3 sequences, around 36% of which are singletons. Drawing of peripheral blood yielded about 9.7 milliliters from each donor. V lost 4 bases to trimming and J lost 4 bases, with 10 bases between them. Looked up from germline, CDR1 is SGHTA and CDR2 is FQGNSA. The CDR3 covers 13 residues. The sample holds a few counts of this clonotype.

The chain combines TRBV7-2 with TRBJ1-2; D not certain. What was sequenced was blood. This clonotype was obtained from a man younger than 30 in good health. CDR3 coding DNA: TGTGCCAGCAGCTCTCAACCCCCCTATGGCTACACCTTC. Amino acid sequence: CASSSQPPYGYTF.